This T cell receptor (beta chain) is drawn from a study of T cells after posttransplantation cyclophosphamide (dated by TCRdb to the mid-2010s). Some background on the complete study: T cell repertoire reconstitution was tracked by TRB sequencing after myeloablative bone marrow transplantation in which posttransplantation cyclophosphamide was used as GVHD prophylaxis. Antigen receptor sequencing was done on samples from 35 PTCy-treated patients and from approximately 17 related bone marrow donors of those patients. Blood from every one of the 30 to 35 PTCy patients who had 1-year posttransplant specimens underwent TRB sequencing. In 3 patients, up to about 3 additional blood samples taken between 2 and 5.2 years after transplant also underwent TRB sequencing, as did pretransplant blood from a handful of patients. Because TRA and TRB clonality correlated tightly in roughly nine samples, the subsequent TCR analyses were limited to TRB only. Public TRB sequences were queried against a database of over 3,000 sequences associated with responses to pathogens, tumor antigens, self-antigens and alloantigens.

Trimming at the junction amounts to 6 bases on V and 0 bases on J, and the germline ends lie 12 bases apart. Counted from cysteine to phenylalanine, this CDR3 has 15 amino acids. The only DNA kept is the CDR3, 45 bases in frame from the first base. CDR1 and CDR2 are read off the germline V gene as MNHNS and SASEGT. On this clone: The antigen it binds to is not known. Base qualities were left out, and no much larger clone turns up one base away.

TRB sequencing used genomic DNA with the immunoSEQ assay at survey resolution or the hsTCRB kit. The paper's processing steps were these. The immunoSEQ software handled initial read processing, and the LymphoSeq R package was used for repertoire analyses. For each TRB dataset, clonality was calculated as 1 minus normalized Shannon entropy, and the Gini coefficient was computed as well. Phenotypes of unsorted samples were inferred by mapping TRB sequences from sorted subsets of the recipient or donor onto unsorted samples of the same recipient. TCRdb holds this immuneACCESS table with in-frame rearrangements only. Some clones are missing; in checked studies, unresolved V genes explain under half, and the rest has no known cause. That table is the source of V, J and clone size, and D and trimming were worked out from the DNA. In this sample the table shows some 45,000 clones, roughly 87% of which occur a single time. Around 2.3% of the sample belongs to the ten largest clones.

The research as a whole found: Donor-recipient similarity was low at 1-2 months but rose over the first year, and later blood repertoires were often dominated by donor CD8+ memory clones. Across roughly 40 patients, recipient CMV seropositivity and CMV reactivation were highly associated with TRB clonality; PTCy diversity was similar to CNI/methotrexate controls. The TRB repertoires of T cells infiltrating skin or GI tract showed only limited overlap with the TRB repertoires of T cells in blood.

The sample's treatment or condition label, decoded: high-dose cyclophosphamide on days +3 and +4 as single-agent GVHD prophylaxis. PTCy patients received busulfan and fludarabine conditioning, a related or unrelated marrow graft, and cyclophosphamide on days +3 and +4. PTCy-treated patients came from a prospective multi-institutional clinical trial. Peripheral blood and bone marrow mononuclear cells were isolated by Ficoll-Hypaque density centrifugation and were cryopreserved. Sequencing used PBMCs, obtained around 63 days after allogeneic stem cell transplant with posttransplant cyclophosphamide. This TCR was sampled from a male patient in his sixties who received an allogeneic stem cell transplant from a related donor and was CMV-positive. Following a transplant, some T cells may be graft donor cells, not patient cells. The chain couples TRBV6-1 to TRBJ1-3; the D gene is perhaps TRBD1, on 6 matching bases. The nucleotide sequence reads as follows: TGTGCCAGCAGAACTACAGGGATCTCTGGAAACACCATATATTTT. It encodes CASRTTGISGNTIYF.